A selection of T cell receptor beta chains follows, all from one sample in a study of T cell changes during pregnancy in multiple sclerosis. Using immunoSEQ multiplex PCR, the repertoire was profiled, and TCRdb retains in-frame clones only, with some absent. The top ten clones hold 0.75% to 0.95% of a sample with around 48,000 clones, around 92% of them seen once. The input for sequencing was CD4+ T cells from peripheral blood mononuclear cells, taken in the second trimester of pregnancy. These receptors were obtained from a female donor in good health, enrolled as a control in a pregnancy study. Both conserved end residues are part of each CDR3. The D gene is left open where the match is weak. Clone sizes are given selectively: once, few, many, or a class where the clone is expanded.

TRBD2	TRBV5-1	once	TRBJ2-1	CASTDGMASGRGSYNEQFF	TGCGCCAGCACCGATGGTATGGCTAGCGGGAGAGGCTCCTACAATGAGCAGTTCTTC
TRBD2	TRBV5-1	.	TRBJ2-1	CASSARTSGVYNEQFF	TGCGCCAGCAGCGCTCGGACTAGCGGGGTCTACAATGAGCAGTTCTTC
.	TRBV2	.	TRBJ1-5	CASSKMVGNQPQHF	TGTGCCAGCTCAAAAATGGTAGGCAATCAGCCCCAGCATTTT
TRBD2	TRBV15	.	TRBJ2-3	CATSSGLADTDTQYF	TGTGCCACCAGCTCGGGACTAGCGGACACAGATACGCAGTATTTT
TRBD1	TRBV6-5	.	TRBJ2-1	CASSYTGASSYNEQFF	TGTGCCAGCAGTTATACAGGGGCGAGCTCCTACAATGAGCAGTTCTTC
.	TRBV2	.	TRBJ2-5	CASSEAYYRFEETQYF	TGTGCCAGCAGTGAAGCCTACTACAGGTTCGAGGAGACCCAGTACTTC
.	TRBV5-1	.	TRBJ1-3	CASSLGGPGNTIYF	TGCGCCAGCAGCTTGGGGGGGCCCGGAAACACCATATATTTT
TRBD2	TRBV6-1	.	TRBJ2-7	CATYTTSGSYEQYF	TGTGCCACTTACACGACTAGCGGGAGCTACGAGCAGTACTTC
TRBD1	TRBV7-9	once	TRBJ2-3	CASSLGGRLGDTQYF	TGTGCCAGCAGCCTAGGGGGCCGGCTTGGAGATACGCAGTATTTT
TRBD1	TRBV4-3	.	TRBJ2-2	CASSQEMGTGGTGELFF	TGCGCCAGCAGCCAAGAAATGGGGACAGGGGGAACCGGGGAGCTGTTTTTT
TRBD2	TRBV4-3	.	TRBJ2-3	CASSQERSSGGDTQYF	TGCGCCAGCAGCCAAGAGCGATCCAGCGGGGGAGATACGCAGTATTTT
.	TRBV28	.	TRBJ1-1	CASSNPGGHTLVGAEAFF	TGTGCCAGCAGCAATCCCGGTGGACACACTTTAGTTGGAGCTGAAGCTTTCTTT
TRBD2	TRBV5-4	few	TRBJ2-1	CASSPGLAGESSYNEQFF	TGTGCCAGCAGCCCCGGACTAGCGGGGGAGAGCTCCTACAATGAGCAGTTCTTC
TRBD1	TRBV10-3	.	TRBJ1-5	CAARGPNQPQHF	TGTGCCGCCAGGGGGCCCAATCAGCCCCAGCATTTT
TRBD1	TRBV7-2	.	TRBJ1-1	CASSPRQGAPPEAFF	TGTGCCAGCAGCCCCCGACAGGGGGCGCCCCCTGAAGCTTTCTTT
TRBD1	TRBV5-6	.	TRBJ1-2	CASSPDRGWWYGYTF	TGTGCCAGCAGCCCAGACAGGGGGTGGTGGTATGGCTACACCTTC
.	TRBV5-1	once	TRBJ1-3	CASSSDGSSGNTIYF	TGCGCCAGCAGCTCGGACGGGAGCTCTGGAAACACCATATATTTT
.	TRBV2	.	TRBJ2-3	CASGKGGPRDTQYF	TGTGCCAGCGGGAAGGGGGGGCCGAGAGATACGCAGTATTTT
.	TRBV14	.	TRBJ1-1	CASSRGETLVHTEAFF	TGTGCCAGCAGCCGGGGAGAAACGCTGGTGCACACTGAAGCTTTCTTT
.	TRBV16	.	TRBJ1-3	CASSGARGTGNTIYF	TGTGCCAGCAGCGGAGCCAGGGGAACTGGAAACACCATATATTTT
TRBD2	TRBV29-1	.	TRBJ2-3	CSVTTSGGVRDTQYF	TGCAGCGTCACTACTAGCGGGGGGGTAAGAGATACGCAGTATTTT
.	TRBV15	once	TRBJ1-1	CATSRDGVSEAFF	TGTGCCACCAGCAGAGATGGAGTCTCTGAAGCTTTCTTT
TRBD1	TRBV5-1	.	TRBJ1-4	CASSLQGPGKLFF	TGCGCCAGCAGCTTACAGGGGCCAGGAAAACTGTTTTTT